The 23 T cell receptor beta chains listed next were all sequenced from one sample in a study of T cells in Graves' hyperthyroidism and ophthalmopathy. What was amplified from RNA transcripts were TCR beta CDR3 regions. First-round RT-PCR of the TCR CDR3 relied on the HTBI primer set. MiXCR, run by TCRdb on the multiplex PCR reads, gives a single entry per CDR3 protein. Among 200,000 to 250,000 distinct CDR3 sequences listed, about 18% were seen once. The sequenced sample was blood. These receptors were obtained from a man between 40 and 49 years old with Graves' hyperthyroidism.

This clonotype was seen more than once but under ten times. The rearrangement joins TRBV30 to TRBJ2-2, with D possibly TRBD1 on 6 matching bases. Germline CDR1 reads GTSNPN; CDR2 reads SVGIG (reference sequence). V was trimmed by 0 bases and J by 4 bases, leaving 12 bases between them. This CDR3 spans 15 amino acids. Written as DNA, the CDR3 is TGTGCCTGGAGTGTACCACAGGGACCCACCGGGGAGCTGTTTTTT. As protein: CAWSVPQGPTGELFF. Using reference TRBV30 and TRBJ2-2 for the parts outside the CDR3, the full variable domain is SQTIHQWPATLVQPVGSPLSLECTVEGTSNPNLYWYRQAAGRGLQLLFYSVGIGQISSEVPQNLSASRPQDRQFILSSKKLLLSDSGFYLCAWSVPQGPTGELFFGEGSRLTVL.

This clonotype was counted a few times. V usage is TRBV4-3 and J usage is TRBJ1-6, with a tentative D call TRBD1 (5 bases). CDR1 LGHNA and CDR2 YSLEER come from the germline V gene. The CDR3 sequence is 19 residues long. Trimming cost V 0 bases and J 0 bases, with 15 bases left between them. CDR3 region: CASSQDLGRGSSYNSPLHF. In nucleotides, the CDR3 is TGCGCCAGCAGCCAAGATTTGGGGCGCGGTAGCTCCTATAATTCACCCCTCCACTTT.

This clonotype was seen repeatedly, ten times or more. The V call is TRBV3-1, the J call TRBJ2-4; D is unresolved. This CDR3 contains 15 residues. Trimming took off 4 bases at V and 1 base at J, with 11 bases between the two ends. Germline V gene data show CDR1 as LGHDT and CDR2 as YNNKEL (reference sequence). CDR3 nucleotides: TGTGCCAGCAGCCCCTCACCCGGGGCCAAAAACATTCAGTACTTC. Translating it yields CASSPSPGAKNIQYF. Looking up the rest from reference TRBV3-1 and TRBJ2-4 gives the full variable domain: DTAVSQTPKYLVTQMGNDKSIKCEQNLGHDTMYWYKQDSKKFLKIMFSYNNKELIINETVPNRFSPKSPDKAHLNLHINSLELGDSAVYFCASSPSPGAKNIQYFGAGTRLSVL.

The chain couples TRBV7-2 to TRBJ2-3, with 8 bases aligning to TRBD2. Per germline, CDR1 SGHTA and CDR2 FQGNSA. V lost 5 bases and J lost 5; bases outside the gene matches: 6. There are 14 residues in the CDR3. CDR3 sequence: CASSNGGGRDTQYF. CDR3 nucleotide sequence: TGTGCCAGCAGCAACGGGGGGGGCAGAGATACGCAGTATTTT. The whole variable domain, filled in from reference TRBV7-2 and TRBJ2-3, reads GAGVSQSPSNKVTEKGKDVELRCDPISGHTALYWYRQSLGQGLEFLIYFQGNSAPDKSGLPSDRFSAERTGGSVSTLTIQRTQQEDSAVYLCASSNGGGRDTQYFGPGTRLTVL.

The rearrangement uses TRBV7-6 and TRBJ1-4; 10 bases are shared with TRBD1. This CDR3 contains 15 residues. CDR1 SGHVS and CDR2 FNYEAQ come from the germline V gene. J was trimmed by 5 bases and V by 5 bases; bases with no gene match: 5. DNA for the CDR3: TGTGCCAGCAGCCAGAGGACAGGGGGGAATGAAAAACTGTTTTTT. It is translated as CASSQRTGGNEKLFF.

About this clonotype: A much larger clonotype is one base distant, so this may be a read error. The chain couples TRBV9 to TRBJ2-1; D perhaps matches TRBD2 (6 bases). From germline, CDR1 is SGDLS and CDR2 YYNGEE. This CDR3 contains 13 residues. CDR3 in amino acids: CASSVVEGNEQLF. DNA of the CDR3: TGTGCCAGCAGCGTAGTGGAGGGTAATGAGCAGCTCTTC.

This clonotype was found many times. J is TRBJ1-4 and V is TRBV18; TRBD1 is a possible D gene (5 bases). Germline loops: CDR1 KGHSH, CDR2 LQKENI. Deletions cut 4 bases from V and 7 bases from J, with 10 bases between. The CDR3 totals 13 residues. The CDR3 spells CASSLWDGEKLFF. The CDR3 region has the DNA TGTGCCAGCTCACTTTGGGACGGTGAAAAACTGTTTTTT.

In this sample, this clonotype turned up many times. The V gene is TRBV14, the J gene TRBJ2-2; 8 nucleotides line up with TRBD1. The length of the CDR3 is 17 residues. V was pared by 4 bases and J by 0 bases, with 7 bases of the junction left unmatched. CDR1 SGHDN and CDR2 FVKESK come from the germline V gene. The chain's CDR3 is CASSPAPGQANTGELFF. The CDR3 bases are TGTGCCAGCAGCCCCGCCCCGGGACAGGCGAACACCGGGGAGCTGTTTTTT. Drawing the rest from reference TRBV14 and TRBJ2-2, the complete variable domain is EAGVTQFPSHSVIEKGQTVTLRCDPISGHDNLYWYRRVMGKEIKFLLHFVKESKQDESGMPNNRFLAERTGGTYSTLKVQPAELEDSGVYFCASSPAPGQANTGELFFGEGSRLTVL.

This clonotype was detected many times. The chain is built from TRBV2 and TRBJ1-1, with D hard to call. CDR3 length equals 12 residues. Trimming took 4 bases from V and 0 from J, leaving 3 bases between them. CDR1 and CDR2 from the germline V gene are SNHLY and FYNNEI. The CDR3 sequence: CASSAVNTEAFF. In nucleotides, the CDR3 is TGTGCCAGCAGTGCAGTGAACACTGAAGCTTTCTTT. The whole variable domain, filled in from reference TRBV2 and TRBJ1-1, reads EPEVTQTPSHQVTQMGQEVILRCVPISNHLYFYWYRQILGQKVEFLVSFYNNEISEKSEIFDDQFSVERPDGSNFTLKIRSTKLEDSAMYFCASSAVNTEAFFGQGTRLTVV.

The chain has TRBV29-1 and TRBJ1-2, with D possibly TRBD1 on 5 matching bases. CDR1 SQVTM and CDR2 ANQGSEA come from the germline V gene. The CDR3 is 14 amino acids. Trimming stripped 6 bases from V and 4 bases from J, with 18 bases between. The CDR3 sequence is CSVAGGGQGYGYTF. The CDR3 region has the DNA TGCAGCGTCGCTGGGGGGGGTCAGGGCTATGGCTACACCTTC.

This clonotype has just one count. A much larger clone sits a single nucleotide away, making a read error possible. The chain has TRBV28 and TRBJ1-1, with TRBD1 matching over 7 bases. The length of the CDR3 is 12 residues. Germline-derived CDR1 and CDR2 are MDHEN and SYDVKM. This CDR3 reads CASRETGTEALF. CDR3 DNA: TGTGCCAGCAGAGAGACAGGGACTGAAGCTCTCTTT. Supplemented by reference TRBV28 and TRBJ1-1, the full variable domain reads DVKVTQSSRYLVKRTGEKVFLECVQDMDHENMFWYRQDPGLGLRLIYFSYDVKMKEKGDIPEGYSVSREKKERFSLILESASTNQTSMYLCASRETGTEALFGQGTRLTVV.

The sample holds many counts of this clonotype. This chain joins TRBV7-9 and TRBJ1-1, with D perhaps TRBD1 (5 bases). Germline V gene data show CDR1 as SEHNR and CDR2 as FQNEAQ (reference sequence). The CDR3 totals 14 residues. With 5 bases removed from V and 2 bases from J, the gap between germline ends came to 12 bases. The CDR3 nucleotides read TGTGCCAGCAGCCCCCAAACAGGAAACACTGAAGCTTTCTTT. This sequence encodes CASSPQTGNTEAFF. The whole variable domain, remainder taken from reference TRBV7-9 and TRBJ1-1, is DTGVSQNPRHKITKRGQNVTFRCDPISEHNRLYWYRQTLGQGPEFLTYFQNEAQLEKSRLLSDRFSAERPKGSFSTLEIQRTEQGDSAMYLCASSPQTGNTEAFFGQGTRLTVV.

This clonotype was observed once. The chain links TRBV7-2 to TRBJ2-3; tentatively, D is TRBD2 (6 bases). Between the trimmed V and J ends, which lost 3 bases and 4 bases, there was a span of 11 bases. CDR3 size: 14 residues. Germline V gives CDR1 SGHTA, CDR2 FQGNSA. CDR3 region: CASSFAGPADTQYF. The CDR3 DNA is TGTGCCAGCAGCTTCGCGGGGCCGGCAGATACGCAGTATTTT.

This clonotype appeared once. The V call is TRBV7-2, the J call TRBJ1-6; 8 nucleotides agree with TRBD1. The CDR3 has 18 amino acids. V was clipped by 5 bases and J by 4 bases; unmatched bases: 13. Looked up from germline, CDR1 is SGHTA and CDR2 is FQGNSA. CDR3 region: CASSPGQGRFLYNSPLHF. The CDR3 DNA reads as TGTGCCAGCAGCCCCGGACAGGGTAGATTTCTATATAATTCACCCCTCCACTTT.

V gene TRBV6-1 combines with J gene TRBJ2-3, with TRBD2 matching over 9 bases. Trimming cost V 6 bases and J 6 bases; bases outside gene matches: 4. CDR1 is MNHNS, CDR2 SASEGT, per germline. The CDR3 sequence is 13 residues long. The CDR3 bases are TGTGCCAGCAGCAGGACTAGCGTTGATACGCAGTATTTT. Its translation is CASSRTSVDTQYF.

This clonotype was counted many times. The chain joins TRBV18 to TRBJ1-6, with D possibly matching TRBD1 (5 bases). Germline CDR1 reads KGHSH; CDR2 reads LQKENI. The CDR3 sequence is 14 residues long. Deletions cut 3 bases from V and 6 bases from J, with 9 bases between. CDR3 residues: CASSPGTVNSPLHF. CDR3 DNA sequence: TGTGCCAGCTCACCGGGGACGGTTAATTCACCCCTCCACTTT.

In its sample, this clonotype was seen once. The chain joins TRBV24-1 to TRBJ2-7; D not certain. The CDR3 length is 14 residues. The germline gives CDR1 KGHDR, CDR2 SFDVKD. V lost 2 bases and J 3 bases, leaving 10 bases between the germline ends. The CDR3 loop reads CATSDSRSNYEQYF. DNA of the CDR3: TGTGCCACCAGTGATTCCAGGAGTAACTACGAGCAGTACTTC.

The V gene is TRBV12-3 or TRBV12-4, the J gene TRBJ1-1; a possible D gene is TRBD1 (5 bases). V shed 6 bases and J shed 5 bases, with 16 bases lying between them. The CDR3 length is 14 residues. The CDR3 DNA reads as TGTGCCAGCAGCCTACACGGGGGTGGTACTGAAGCTTTCTTT. Translated, it gives CASSLHGGGTEAFF.

This clonotype was recorded at least ten times. The chain combines TRBV9 with TRBJ1-2; a possible D gene is TRBD1 (6 bases). CDR1 SGDLS and CDR2 YYNGEE come from the germline V gene. The CDR3 has 17 residues. With 6 bases removed from V and 8 bases from J, the gap between germline ends came to 29 bases. This chain's CDR3 is CASTAWDKGPGPRGYTF. In DNA form, the CDR3 reads TGTGCCAGCACCGCCTGGGACAAGGGGCCCGGGCCTCGAGGCTACACCTTC.

The sample holds many counts of this clonotype. The J gene is TRBJ2-5, the V gene TRBV30; TRBD1 agrees at 7 bases. CDR1 GTSNPN and CDR2 SVGIG come from the germline V gene (reference sequence). CDR3 length equals 14 residues. Unmatched junction bases numbered 10, after V lost 4 bases and J lost 5 bases. CDR3 DNA: TGTGCCTGGAAACGACAGGGTTCGGCGGAGACCCAGTACTTC. Encoded protein: CAWKRQGSAETQYF.

V and J are TRBV4-2 and TRBJ2-3; TRBD2 agrees at 7 bases. CDR1 and CDR2 from the germline V gene are LGHNA and YNFKEQ. Trimming cost V 1 base and J 4 bases; bases outside gene matches: 11. This CDR3 contains 17 residues. This chain's CDR3 is CASSQVAGGGTSDTQYF. The CDR3 region has the DNA TGTGCCAGCAGCCAAGTAGCTGGGGGGGGGACGTCAGATACGCAGTATTTT.

The genes are TRBV30 and TRBJ1-3, with D tentatively TRBD1 (5 bases). Trimming took off 2 bases at V and 0 bases at J, with 11 bases between the two ends. The CDR3 has 15 amino acids. Per the germline V gene, CDR1 is GTSNPN and CDR2 is SVGIG (reference sequence). CDR3 bases: TGTGCCTGGAGTCCCGGGGACCACTCTGGAAACACCATATATTTT. Encoded protein: CAWSPGDHSGNTIYF. The full variable domain, completed using reference TRBV30 and TRBJ1-3, is SQTIHQWPATLVQPVGSPLSLECTVEGTSNPNLYWYRQAAGRGLQLLFYSVGIGQISSEVPQNLSASRPQDRQFILSSKKLLLSDSGFYLCAWSPGDHSGNTIYFGEGSWLTVV.

This clonotype was counted many times. The chain has TRBV2 and TRBJ1-3, with D perhaps matching TRBD1 (5 bases). Trimming shortened V by 8 bases and J by 0 bases, and 11 bases separated the two germline ends. The germline CDR1 and CDR2 sequences are SNHLY and FYNNEI. The CDR3 has 14 amino acids. As DNA, the CDR3 is TGTGCCAGCCGTGGGGGGACCTCTGGAAACACCATATATTTT. Its protein product is CASRGGTSGNTIYF.